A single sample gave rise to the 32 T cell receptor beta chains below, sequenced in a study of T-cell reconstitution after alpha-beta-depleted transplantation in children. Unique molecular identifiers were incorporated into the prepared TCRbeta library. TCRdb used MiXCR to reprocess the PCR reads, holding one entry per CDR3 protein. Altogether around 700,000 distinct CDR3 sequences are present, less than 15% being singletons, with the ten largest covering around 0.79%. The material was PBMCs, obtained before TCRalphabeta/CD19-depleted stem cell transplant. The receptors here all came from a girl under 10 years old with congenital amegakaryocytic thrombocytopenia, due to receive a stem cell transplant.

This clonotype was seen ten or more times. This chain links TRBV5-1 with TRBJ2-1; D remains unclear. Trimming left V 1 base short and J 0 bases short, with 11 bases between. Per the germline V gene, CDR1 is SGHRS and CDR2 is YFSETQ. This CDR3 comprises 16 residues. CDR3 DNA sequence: TGCGCCAGCAGCTTGAGGGTGACGAGCTCCTACAATGAGCAGTTCTTC. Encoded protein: CASSLRVTSSYNEQFF.

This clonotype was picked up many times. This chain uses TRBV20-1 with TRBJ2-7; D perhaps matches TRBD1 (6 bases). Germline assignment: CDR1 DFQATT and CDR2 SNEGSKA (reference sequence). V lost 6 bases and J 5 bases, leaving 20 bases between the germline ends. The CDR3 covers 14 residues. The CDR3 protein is CSAPRDTSGHEQYF. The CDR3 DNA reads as TGCAGTGCCCCTAGGGACACCTCTGGCCACGAGCAGTACTTC.

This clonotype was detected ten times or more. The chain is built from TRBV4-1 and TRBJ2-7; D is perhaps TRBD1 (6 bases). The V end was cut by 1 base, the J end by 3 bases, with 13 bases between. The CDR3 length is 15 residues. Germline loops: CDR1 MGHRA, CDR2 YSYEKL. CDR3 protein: CASSQGPRQDYEQYF. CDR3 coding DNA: TGCGCCAGCAGCCAAGGCCCACGACAGGACTACGAGCAGTACTTC.

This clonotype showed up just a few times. In nucleotides, the CDR3 is TGTGCCTGGAGTTGGGACAGGGAAGAAAAACTGTTTTTT. This codes for CAWSWDREEKLFF. The chain uses TRBV30 and TRBJ1-4; 9 bases align to TRBD1. The germline CDR1 and CDR2 sequences are GTSNPN and SVGIG (reference sequence). The CDR3 totals 13 residues. V dropped 2 bases and J dropped 8; count of bases not matched to a gene: 3.

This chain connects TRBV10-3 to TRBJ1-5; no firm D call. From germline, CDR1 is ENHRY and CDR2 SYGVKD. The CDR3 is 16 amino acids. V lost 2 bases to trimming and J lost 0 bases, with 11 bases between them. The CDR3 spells CAISEGLYYSNQPQHF. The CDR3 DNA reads TGTGCCATCAGTGAGGGACTGTATTATAGCAATCAGCCCCAGCATTTT.

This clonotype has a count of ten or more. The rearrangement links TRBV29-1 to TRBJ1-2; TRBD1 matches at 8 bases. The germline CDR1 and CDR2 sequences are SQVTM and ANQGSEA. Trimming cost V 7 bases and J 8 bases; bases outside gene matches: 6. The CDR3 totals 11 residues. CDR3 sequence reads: CSGRTGQGYTF. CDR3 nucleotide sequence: TGCAGCGGCCGGACAGGGCAAGGCTACACCTTC.

The CDR3 is CASSQRPTSPNTGELFF. The CDR3 DNA reads as TGTGCCAGCAGCCAAAGGCCCACTAGCCCGAACACCGGGGAGCTGTTTTTT. The chain employs TRBV7-3 and TRBJ2-2, with a possible D match to TRBD2 (6 bases). Germline-derived CDR1 and CDR2 are SGHTA and FQGTGA. Trimming left V 5 bases short and J 0 bases short, with 16 bases between. This CDR3 has 17 residues.

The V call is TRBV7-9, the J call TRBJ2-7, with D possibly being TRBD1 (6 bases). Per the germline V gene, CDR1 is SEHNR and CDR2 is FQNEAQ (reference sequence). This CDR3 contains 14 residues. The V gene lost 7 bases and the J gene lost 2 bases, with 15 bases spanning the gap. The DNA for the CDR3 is TGTGCCAGCAACAGGGATTCCCTTACCTACGAGCAGTACTTC. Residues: CASNRDSLTYEQYF.

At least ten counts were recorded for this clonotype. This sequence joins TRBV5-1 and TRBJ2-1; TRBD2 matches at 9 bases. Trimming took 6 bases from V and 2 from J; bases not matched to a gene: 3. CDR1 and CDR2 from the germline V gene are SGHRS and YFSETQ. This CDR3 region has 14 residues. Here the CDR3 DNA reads TGCGCCAGCAAAGCTAGCGGGACCTACAATGAGCAGTTCTTC. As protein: CASKASGTYNEQFF.

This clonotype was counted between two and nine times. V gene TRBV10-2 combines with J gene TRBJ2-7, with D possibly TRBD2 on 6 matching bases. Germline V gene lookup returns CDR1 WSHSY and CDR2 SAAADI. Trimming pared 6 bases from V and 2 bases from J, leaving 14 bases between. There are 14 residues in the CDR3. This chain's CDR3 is CASRGLARTYEQYF. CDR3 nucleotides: TGCGCCAGCAGGGGTCTAGCGCGCACCTACGAGCAGTACTTC.

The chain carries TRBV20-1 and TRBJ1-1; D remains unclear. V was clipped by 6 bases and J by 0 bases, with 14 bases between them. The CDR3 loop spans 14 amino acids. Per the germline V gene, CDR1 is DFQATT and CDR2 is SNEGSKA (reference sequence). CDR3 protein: CSARTDYLNTEAFF. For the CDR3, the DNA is TGCAGTGCCAGGACCGATTATCTGAACACTGAAGCTTTCTTT.

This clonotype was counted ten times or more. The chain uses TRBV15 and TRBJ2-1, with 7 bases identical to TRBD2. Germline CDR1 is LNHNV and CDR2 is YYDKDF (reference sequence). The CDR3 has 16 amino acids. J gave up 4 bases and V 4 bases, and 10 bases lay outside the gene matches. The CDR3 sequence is CATSILGLEGYNEQFF. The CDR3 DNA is TGTGCCACCAGCATCCTCGGACTAGAAGGTTACAATGAGCAGTTCTTC.

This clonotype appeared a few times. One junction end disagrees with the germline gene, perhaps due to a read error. The CDR3 reads CASNLLAGGTGELFF. In DNA form, the CDR3 reads TGTGCCAGCAATTTACTAGCGGGAGGCACCGGGGAGCTGTTTTTT. The chain joins TRBV27 to TRBJ2-2; 12 positions agree with TRBD2. There are 15 residues in the CDR3. In germline, CDR1 is MNHEY, CDR2 SMNVEV (reference sequence).

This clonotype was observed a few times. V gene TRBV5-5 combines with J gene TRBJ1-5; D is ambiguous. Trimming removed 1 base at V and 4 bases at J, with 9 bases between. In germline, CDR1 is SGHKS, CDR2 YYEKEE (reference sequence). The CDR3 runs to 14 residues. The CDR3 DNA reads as TGTGCCAGCAGCTTGCTGGCCGAGAATCAGCCCCAGCATTTT. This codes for CASSLLAENQPQHF.

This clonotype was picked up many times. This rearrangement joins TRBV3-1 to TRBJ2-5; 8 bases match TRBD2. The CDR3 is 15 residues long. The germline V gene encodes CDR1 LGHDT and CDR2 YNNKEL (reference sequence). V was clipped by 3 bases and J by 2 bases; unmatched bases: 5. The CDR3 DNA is TGTGCCAGCAGCCAGGCGGGAGGTTTACAAGAGACCCAGTACTTC. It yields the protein CASSQAGGLQETQYF.

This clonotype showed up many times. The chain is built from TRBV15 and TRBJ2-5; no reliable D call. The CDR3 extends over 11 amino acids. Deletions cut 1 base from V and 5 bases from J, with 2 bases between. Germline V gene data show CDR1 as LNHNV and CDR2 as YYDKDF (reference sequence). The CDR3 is CATSRVETQYF. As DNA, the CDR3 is TGTGCCACCAGCAGAGTCGAGACCCAGTACTTC.

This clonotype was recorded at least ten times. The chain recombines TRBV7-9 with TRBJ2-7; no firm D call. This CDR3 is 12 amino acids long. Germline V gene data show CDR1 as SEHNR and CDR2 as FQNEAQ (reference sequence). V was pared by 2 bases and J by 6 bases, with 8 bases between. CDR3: CASSLSRSEQYF. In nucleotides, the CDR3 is TGTGCCAGCAGCTTATCCAGATCCGAGCAGTACTTC. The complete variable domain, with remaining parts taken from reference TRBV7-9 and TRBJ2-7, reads DTGVSQNPRHKITKRGQNVTFRCDPISEHNRLYWYRQTLGQGPEFLTYFQNEAQLEKSRLLSDRFSAERPKGSFSTLEIQRTEQGDSAMYLCASSLSRSEQYFGPGTRLTVT.

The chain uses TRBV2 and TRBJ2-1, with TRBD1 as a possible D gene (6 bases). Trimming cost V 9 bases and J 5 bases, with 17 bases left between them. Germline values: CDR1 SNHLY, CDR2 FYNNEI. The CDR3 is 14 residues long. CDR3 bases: TGTGCCAGGCTCAAGATAGGGGGTAACAATGAGCAGTTCTTC. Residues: CARLKIGGNNEQFF. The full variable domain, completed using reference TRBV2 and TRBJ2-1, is EPEVTQTPSHQVTQMGQEVILRCVPISNHLYFYWYRQILGQKVEFLVSFYNNEISEKSEIFDDQFSVERPDGSNFTLKIRSTKLEDSAMYFCARLKIGGNNEQFFGPGTRLTVL.

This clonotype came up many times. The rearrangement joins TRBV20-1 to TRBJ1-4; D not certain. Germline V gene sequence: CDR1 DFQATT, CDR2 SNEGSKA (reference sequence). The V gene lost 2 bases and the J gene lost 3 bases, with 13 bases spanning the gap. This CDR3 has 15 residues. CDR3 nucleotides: TGCAGTGCTAGACCTCGGGCAGGTCCTAATGAAAAACTGTTTTTT. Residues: CSARPRAGPNEKLFF.

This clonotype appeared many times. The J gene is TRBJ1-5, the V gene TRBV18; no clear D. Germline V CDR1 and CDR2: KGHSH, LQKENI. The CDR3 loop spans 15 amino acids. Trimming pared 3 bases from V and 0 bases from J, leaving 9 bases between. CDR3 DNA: TGTGCCAGCTCACCCCAAGGTTATAGCAATCAGCCCCAGCATTTT. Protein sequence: CASSPQGYSNQPQHF.

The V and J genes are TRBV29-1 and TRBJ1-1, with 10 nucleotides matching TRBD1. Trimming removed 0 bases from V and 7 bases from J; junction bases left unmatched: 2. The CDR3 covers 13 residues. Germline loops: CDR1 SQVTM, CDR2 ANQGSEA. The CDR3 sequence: CSVEDGDRGEAFF. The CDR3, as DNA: TGCAGCGTTGAAGATGGGGACAGGGGTGAAGCTTTCTTT.

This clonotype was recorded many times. Here the CDR3 reads CASTDGNWNEQFF. CDR3 nucleotides: TGTGCCAGCACGGACGGAAATTGGAATGAGCAGTTCTTC. The J gene is TRBJ2-1, the V gene TRBV12-3 or TRBV12-4; D call uncertain. This CDR3 has 13 amino acids. V lost 7 bases and J 7 bases, leaving 14 bases between the germline ends.

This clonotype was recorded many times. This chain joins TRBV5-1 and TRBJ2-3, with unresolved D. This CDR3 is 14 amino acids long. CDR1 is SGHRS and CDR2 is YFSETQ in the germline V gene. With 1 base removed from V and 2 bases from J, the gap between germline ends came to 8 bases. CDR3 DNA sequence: TGCGCCAGCAGCTTGAGAGTAATCACAGATACGCAGTATTTT. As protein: CASSLRVITDTQYF.

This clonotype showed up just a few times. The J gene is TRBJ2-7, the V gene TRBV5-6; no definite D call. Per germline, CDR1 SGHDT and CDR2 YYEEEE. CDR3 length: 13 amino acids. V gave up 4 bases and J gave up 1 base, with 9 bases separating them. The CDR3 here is CASSKPSSYEQYF. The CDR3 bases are TGTGCCAGCAGCAAACCCAGTTCCTACGAGCAGTACTTC. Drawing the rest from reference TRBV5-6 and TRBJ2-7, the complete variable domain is DAGVTQSPTHLIKTRGQQVTLRCSPKSGHDTVSWYQQALGQGPQFIFQYYEEEERQRGNFPDRFSGHQFPNYSSELNVNALLLGDSALYLCASSKPSSYEQYFGPGTRLTVT.

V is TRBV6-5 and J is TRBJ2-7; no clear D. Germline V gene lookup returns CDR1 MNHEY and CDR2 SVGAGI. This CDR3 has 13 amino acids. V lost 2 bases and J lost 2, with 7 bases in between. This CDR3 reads CASSYTTTYEQYF. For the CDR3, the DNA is TGTGCCAGCAGTTACACCACTACCTACGAGCAGTACTTC.

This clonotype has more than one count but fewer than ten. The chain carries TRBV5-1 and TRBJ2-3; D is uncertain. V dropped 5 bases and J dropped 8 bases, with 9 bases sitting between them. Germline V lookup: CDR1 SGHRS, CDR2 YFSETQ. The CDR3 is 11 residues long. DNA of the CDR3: TGCGCCAGCAGTGAAGGAAGTACGCAGTATTTT. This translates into CASSEGSTQYF.

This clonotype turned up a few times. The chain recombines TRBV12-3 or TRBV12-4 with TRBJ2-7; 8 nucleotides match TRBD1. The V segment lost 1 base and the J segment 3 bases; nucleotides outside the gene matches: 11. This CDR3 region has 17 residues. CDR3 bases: TGTGCCAGCAGTTTAGGGACAGGGAACCTAGAGCACTACGAGCAGTACTTC. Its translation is CASSLGTGNLEHYEQYF.

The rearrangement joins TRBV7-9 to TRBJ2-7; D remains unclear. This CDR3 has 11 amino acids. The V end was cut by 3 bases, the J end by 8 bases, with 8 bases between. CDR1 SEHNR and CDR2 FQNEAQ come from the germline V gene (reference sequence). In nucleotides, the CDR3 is TGTGCCAGCAGCTTCGGCGGCCAGCAGTACTTC. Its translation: CASSFGGQQYF.

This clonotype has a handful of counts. CDR3 bases: TGTGCCACCAGTGTCTCCCCCCTGGGCGGAATCAACACCGGGGAGCTGTTTTTT. It is translated as CATSVSPLGGINTGELFF. The chain couples TRBV24-1 to TRBJ2-2; D uncertain. Germline CDR1 reads KGHDR; CDR2 reads SFDVKD. This CDR3 spans 18 amino acids. Trimming cost V 5 bases and J 2 bases, with 20 bases left between them.

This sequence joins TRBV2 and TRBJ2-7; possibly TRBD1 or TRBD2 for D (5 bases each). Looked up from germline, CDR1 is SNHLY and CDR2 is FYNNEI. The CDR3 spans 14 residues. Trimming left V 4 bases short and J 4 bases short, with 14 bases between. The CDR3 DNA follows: TGTGCCAGCAGTGTGTTCGGGGCGCGGTACGAGCAGTACTTC. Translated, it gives CASSVFGARYEQYF.

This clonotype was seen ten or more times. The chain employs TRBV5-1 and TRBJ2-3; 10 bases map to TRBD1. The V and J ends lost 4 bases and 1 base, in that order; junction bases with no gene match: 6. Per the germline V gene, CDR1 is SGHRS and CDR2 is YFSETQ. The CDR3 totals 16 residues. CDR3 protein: CASSVRDRGRTDTQYF. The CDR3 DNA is TGCGCCAGCAGCGTAAGGGACAGGGGACGCACAGATACGCAGTATTTT. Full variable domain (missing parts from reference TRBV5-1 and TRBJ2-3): KAGVTQTPRYLIKTRGQQVTLSCSPISGHRSVSWYQQTPGQGLQFLFEYFSETQRNKGNFPGRFSGRQFSNSRSEMNVSTLELGDSALYLCASSVRDRGRTDTQYFGPGTRLTVL.

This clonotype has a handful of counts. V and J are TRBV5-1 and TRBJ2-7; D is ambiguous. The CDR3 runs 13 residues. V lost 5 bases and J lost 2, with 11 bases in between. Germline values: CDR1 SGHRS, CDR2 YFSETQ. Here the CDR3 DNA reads TGCGCCAGCAGTAACCCTGCGACCTACGAGCAGTACTTC. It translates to CASSNPATYEQYF.